Here is one T cell receptor (beta chain) with its context. Trimming cost V 8 bases and J 4 bases; bases outside gene matches: 9. Germline lookup yields CDR1 LNHDA and CDR2 SQIVND (reference sequence). The CDR3 covers 15 residues. This entry is derived from a study of blood T cell repertoires in COVID-19. The method was immunoSEQ multiplex PCR; TCRdb's version includes in-frame clones alone and lacks a portion of them. In the table there are about 200,000 clones, 86% of which are singletons. Sequencing was performed on peripheral blood. The rearrangement joins TRBV19 to TRBJ1-5, with 9 bases that match TRBD1. This TCR was sampled from a woman aged 45-59 years with COVID-19, enrolled during active disease. The CDR3 here is CASRVGQGRNQPQHF. In DNA, the CDR3 is TGTGCCAGTCGAGTGGGACAGGGAAGGAATCAGCCCCAGCATTTT.